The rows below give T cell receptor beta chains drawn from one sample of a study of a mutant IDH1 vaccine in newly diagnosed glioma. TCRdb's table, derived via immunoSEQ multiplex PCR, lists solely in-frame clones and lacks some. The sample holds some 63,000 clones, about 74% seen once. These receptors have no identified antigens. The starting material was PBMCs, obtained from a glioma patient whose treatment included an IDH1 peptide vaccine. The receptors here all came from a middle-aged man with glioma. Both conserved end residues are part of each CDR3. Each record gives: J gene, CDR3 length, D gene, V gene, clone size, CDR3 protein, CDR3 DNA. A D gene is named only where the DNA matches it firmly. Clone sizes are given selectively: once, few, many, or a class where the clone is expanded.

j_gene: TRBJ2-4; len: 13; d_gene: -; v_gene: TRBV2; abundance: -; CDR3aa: CASSENQVNIQYF; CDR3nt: TGTGCCAGCAGTGAAAACCAGGTGAACATTCAGTACTTC
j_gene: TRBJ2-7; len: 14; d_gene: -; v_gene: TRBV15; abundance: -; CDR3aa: CATSLGGTGYEQYF; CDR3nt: TGTGCCACCAGCTTAGGTGGGACTGGTTACGAGCAGTACTTC
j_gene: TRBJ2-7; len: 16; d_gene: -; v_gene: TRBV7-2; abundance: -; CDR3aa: CASSLEGGLVGREQYF; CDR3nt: TGTGCCAGCAGCTTAGAAGGGGGGCTAGTAGGACGCGAGCAGTACTTC
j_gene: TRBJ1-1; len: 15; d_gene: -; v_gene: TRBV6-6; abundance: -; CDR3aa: CASSLRQYEAVEAFF; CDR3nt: TGTGCCAGCAGTCTCAGACAGTACGAGGCCGTTGAAGCTTTCTTT
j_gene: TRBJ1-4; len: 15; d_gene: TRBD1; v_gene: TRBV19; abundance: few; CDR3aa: CASSPTGVGAEKLFF; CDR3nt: TGTGCCAGTAGCCCGACAGGGGTAGGTGCGGAAAAACTGTTTTTT
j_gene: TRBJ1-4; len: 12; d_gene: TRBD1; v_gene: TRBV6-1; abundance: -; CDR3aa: CASRLGPGGLFF; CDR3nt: TGTGCCAGCAGACTAGGACCAGGGGGACTGTTTTTT
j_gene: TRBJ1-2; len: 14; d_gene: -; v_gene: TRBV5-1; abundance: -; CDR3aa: CASSPDPANYGYTF; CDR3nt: TGCGCCAGCAGCCCGGACCCGGCTAACTATGGCTACACCTTC
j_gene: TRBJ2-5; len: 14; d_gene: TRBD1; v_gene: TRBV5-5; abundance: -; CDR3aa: CASRGTGGGETQYF; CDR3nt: TGTGCCAGCAGGGGGACAGGGGGCGGAGAGACCCAGTACTTC
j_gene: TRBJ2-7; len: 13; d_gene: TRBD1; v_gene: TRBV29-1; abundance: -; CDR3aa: CSVGTGGYYEQYF; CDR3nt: TGCAGCGTTGGGACAGGGGGTTACTACGAGCAGTACTTC
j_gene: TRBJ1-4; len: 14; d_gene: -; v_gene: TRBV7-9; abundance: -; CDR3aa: CASSLKGAEEKLFF; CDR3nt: TGTGCCAGCAGCTTGAAAGGGGCCGAGGAAAAACTGTTTTTT
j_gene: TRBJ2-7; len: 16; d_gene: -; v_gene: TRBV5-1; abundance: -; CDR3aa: CASSQLGRSQGEEQYF; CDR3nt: TGCGCCAGCAGCCAACTTGGTAGGTCGCAAGGGGAAGAGCAGTACTTC
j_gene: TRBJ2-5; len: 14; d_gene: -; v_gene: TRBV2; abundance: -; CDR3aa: CASKVTHEGETQYF; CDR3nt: TGTGCCAGCAAGGTGACTCACGAGGGAGAGACCCAGTACTTC
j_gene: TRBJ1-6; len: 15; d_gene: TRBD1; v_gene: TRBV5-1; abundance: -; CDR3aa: CASSLADRDDSPLHF; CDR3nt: TGCGCCAGCAGCTTGGCCGACAGGGATGACTCACCCCTCCACTTT
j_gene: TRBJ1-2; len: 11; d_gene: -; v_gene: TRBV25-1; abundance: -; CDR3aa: CASSGSYGYTF; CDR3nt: TGTGCCAGCAGTGGGTCCTATGGCTACACCTTC
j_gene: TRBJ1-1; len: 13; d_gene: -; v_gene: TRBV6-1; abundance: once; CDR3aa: CASTILMNTEAFF; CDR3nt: TGTGCCAGCACCATACTAATGAACACTGAAGCTTTCTTT
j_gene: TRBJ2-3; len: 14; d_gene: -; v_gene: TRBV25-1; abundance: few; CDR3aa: CASSERGSRDTQYF; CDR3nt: TGTGCCAGCAGTGAAAGAGGTAGCCGAGATACGCAGTATTTT
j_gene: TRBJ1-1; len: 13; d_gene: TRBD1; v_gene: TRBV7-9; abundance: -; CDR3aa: CATRQGGGTEAFF; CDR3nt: TGTGCCACCCGACAGGGAGGCGGGACTGAAGCTTTCTTT
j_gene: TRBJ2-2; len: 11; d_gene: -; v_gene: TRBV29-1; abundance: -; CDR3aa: CSYRGTGELFF; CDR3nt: TGCAGCTACCGAGGCACCGGGGAGCTGTTTTTT
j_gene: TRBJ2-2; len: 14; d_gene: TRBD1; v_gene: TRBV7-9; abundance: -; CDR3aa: CASTLQGDTGELFF; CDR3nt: TGTGCCAGCACCCTACAGGGGGACACCGGGGAGCTGTTTTTT
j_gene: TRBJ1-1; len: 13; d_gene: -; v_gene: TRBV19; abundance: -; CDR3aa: CASSIRRVAEAFF; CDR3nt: TGTGCCAGTAGTATCCGGAGGGTCGCTGAAGCTTTCTTT
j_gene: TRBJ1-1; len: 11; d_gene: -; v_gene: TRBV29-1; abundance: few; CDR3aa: CSVGGESEAFF; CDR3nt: TGCAGCGTTGGGGGGGAAAGTGAAGCTTTCTTT
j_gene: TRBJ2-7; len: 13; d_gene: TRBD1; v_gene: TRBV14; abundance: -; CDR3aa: CASSRDSYYEQYF; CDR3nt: TGTGCCAGCAGCCGGGACAGTTACTACGAGCAGTACTTC
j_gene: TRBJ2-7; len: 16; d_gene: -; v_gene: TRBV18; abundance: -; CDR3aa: CASSSGGTALPYEQYF; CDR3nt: TGTGCCAGCTCATCGGGCGGGACTGCCCTCCCTTACGAGCAGTACTTC
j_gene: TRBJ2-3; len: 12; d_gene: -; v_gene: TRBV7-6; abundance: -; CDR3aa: CASSPREDTQYF; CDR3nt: TGTGCCAGCAGCCCACGAGAAGATACGCAGTATTTT
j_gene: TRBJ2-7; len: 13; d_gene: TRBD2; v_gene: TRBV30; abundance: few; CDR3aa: CAWSGLAGVEQYF; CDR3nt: TGTGCCTGGAGTGGACTAGCGGGGGTCGAGCAGTACTTC
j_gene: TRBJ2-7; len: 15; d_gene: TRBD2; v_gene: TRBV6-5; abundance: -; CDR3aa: CASSPTAGVSYEQYF; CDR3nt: TGTGCCAGCAGTCCTACCGCGGGGGTATCGTACGAGCAGTACTTC
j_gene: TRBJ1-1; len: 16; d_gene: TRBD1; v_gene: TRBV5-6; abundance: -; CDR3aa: CASSLGQGLLNTEAFF; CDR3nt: TGTGCCAGCAGCTTAGGACAGGGGCTATTGAACACTGAAGCTTTCTTT
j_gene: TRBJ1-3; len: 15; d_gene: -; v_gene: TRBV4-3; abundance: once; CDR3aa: CASSQGFDGGNTIYF; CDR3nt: TGCGCCAGCAGCCAAGGCTTTGACGGAGGAAACACCATATATTTT
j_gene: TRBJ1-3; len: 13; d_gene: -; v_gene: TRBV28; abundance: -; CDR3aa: CASSARSGNTIYF; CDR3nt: TGTGCCAGCAGTGCCAGGTCTGGAAACACCATATATTTT
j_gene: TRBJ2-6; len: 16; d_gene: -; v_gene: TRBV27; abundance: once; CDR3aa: CASSGTGTSGANVLTF; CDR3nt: TGTGCCAGCAGTGGGACGGGGACCTCTGGGGCCAACGTCCTGACTTTC
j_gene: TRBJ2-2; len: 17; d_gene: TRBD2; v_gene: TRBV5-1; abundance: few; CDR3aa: CASSLLAGGANTGELFF; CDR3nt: TGCGCCAGCAGCTTACTAGCGGGGGGAGCGAACACCGGGGAGCTGTTTTTT
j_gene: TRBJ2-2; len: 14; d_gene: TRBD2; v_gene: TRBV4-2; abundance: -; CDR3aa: CASTGLASTGELFF; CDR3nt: TGTGCCAGCACGGGACTAGCCTCCACCGGGGAGCTGTTTTTT
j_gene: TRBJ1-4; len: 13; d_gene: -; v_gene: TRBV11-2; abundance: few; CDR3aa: CASSTWTDEKLFF; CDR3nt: TGTGCCAGCAGCACATGGACGGATGAAAAACTGTTTTTT
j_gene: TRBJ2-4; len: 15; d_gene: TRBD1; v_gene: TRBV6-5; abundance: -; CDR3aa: CASSRDRGAKNIQYF; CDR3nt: TGTGCCAGCAGCCGGGACAGAGGAGCCAAAAACATTCAGTACTTC
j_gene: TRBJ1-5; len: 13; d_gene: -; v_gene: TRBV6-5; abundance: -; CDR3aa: CASSQGLYQPQHF; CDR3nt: TGTGCCAGCAGCCAGGGACTTTATCAGCCCCAGCATTTT
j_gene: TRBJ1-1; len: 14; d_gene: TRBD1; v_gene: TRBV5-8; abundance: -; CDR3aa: CASSWTGAPAEAFF; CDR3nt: TGTGCCAGCAGCTGGACAGGGGCGCCGGCTGAAGCTTTCTTT
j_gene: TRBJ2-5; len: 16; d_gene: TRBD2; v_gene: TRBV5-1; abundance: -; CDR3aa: CASSPPSGGAGETQYF; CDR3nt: TGCGCCAGCAGCCCACCTAGCGGGGGGGCCGGAGAGACCCAGTACTTC
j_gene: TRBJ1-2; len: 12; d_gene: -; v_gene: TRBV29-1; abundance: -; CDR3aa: CSVETGAGGYTF; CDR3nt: TGCAGCGTTGAAACGGGGGCAGGTGGCTACACCTTC
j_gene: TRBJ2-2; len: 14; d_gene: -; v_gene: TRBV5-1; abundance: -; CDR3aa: CASSLEQNTGELFF; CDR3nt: TGCGCCAGCAGCTTGGAACAGAACACCGGGGAGCTGTTTTTT
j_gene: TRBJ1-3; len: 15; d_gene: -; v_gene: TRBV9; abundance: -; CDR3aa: CASSLRSTGGNTIYF; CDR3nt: TGTGCCAGCAGCCTCCGTTCGACAGGTGGAAACACCATATATTTT
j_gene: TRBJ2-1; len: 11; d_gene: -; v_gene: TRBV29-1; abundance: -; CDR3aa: CSATRANEQFF; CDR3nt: TGCAGCGCGACTAGAGCCAATGAGCAGTTCTTC
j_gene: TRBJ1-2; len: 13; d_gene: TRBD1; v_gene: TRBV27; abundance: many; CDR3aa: CASRGQSPDGYTF; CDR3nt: TGTGCCAGCAGGGGACAGTCCCCGGATGGCTACACCTTC
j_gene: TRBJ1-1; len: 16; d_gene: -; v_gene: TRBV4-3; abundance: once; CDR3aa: CASSPEGGAGGTEAFF; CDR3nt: TGCGCCAGCAGCCCCGAGGGGGGGGCGGGTGGCACTGAAGCTTTCTTT
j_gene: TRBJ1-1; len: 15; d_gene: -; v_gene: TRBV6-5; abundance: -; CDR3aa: CASSYSRTRDTEAFF; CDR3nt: TGTGCCAGCAGTTACTCCAGGACAAGAGACACTGAAGCTTTCTTT
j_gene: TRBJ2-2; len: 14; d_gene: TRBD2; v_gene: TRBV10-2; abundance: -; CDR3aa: CASENSGVGGELFF; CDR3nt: TGCGCCAGCGAAAATAGCGGGGTCGGCGGGGAGCTGTTTTTT
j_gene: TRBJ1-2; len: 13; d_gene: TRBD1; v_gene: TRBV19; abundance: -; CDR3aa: CASMAGGTYGYTF; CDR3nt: TGTGCCAGTATGGCAGGGGGAACCTATGGCTACACCTTC
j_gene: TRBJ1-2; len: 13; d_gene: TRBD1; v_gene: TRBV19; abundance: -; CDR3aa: CATRGQTNYGYTF; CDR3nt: TGTGCCACCCGGGGACAGACAAACTATGGCTACACCTTC
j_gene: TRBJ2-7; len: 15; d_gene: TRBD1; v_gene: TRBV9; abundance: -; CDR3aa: CASSSRTGGDYEQYF; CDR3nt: TGTGCCAGCAGCTCCCGGACAGGGGGGGACTACGAGCAGTACTTC
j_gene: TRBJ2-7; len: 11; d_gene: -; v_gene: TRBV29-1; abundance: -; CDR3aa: CSATAASEQYF; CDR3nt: TGCAGCGCAACAGCGGCGAGCGAGCAGTACTTC
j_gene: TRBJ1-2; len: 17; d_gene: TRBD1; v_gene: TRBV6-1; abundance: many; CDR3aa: CASSEVGTGRTVEGYTF; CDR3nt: TGTGCCAGCAGTGAAGTGGGGACAGGGAGGACGGTAGAAGGCTACACCTTC
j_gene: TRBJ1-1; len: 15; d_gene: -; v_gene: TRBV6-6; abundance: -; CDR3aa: CASSYSGGRNTEAFF; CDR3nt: TGTGCCAGCAGTTACTCGGGGGGCAGGAACACTGAAGCTTTCTTT
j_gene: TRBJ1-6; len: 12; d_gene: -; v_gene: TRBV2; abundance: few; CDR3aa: CASSETGGPLHF; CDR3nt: TGTGCCAGCAGTGAAACGGGAGGGCCCCTCCACTTT
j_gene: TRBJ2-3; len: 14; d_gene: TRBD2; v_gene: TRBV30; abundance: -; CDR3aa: CACSSGDSTDTQYF; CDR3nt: TGTGCCTGTAGTAGCGGGGATAGCACAGATACGCAGTATTTT
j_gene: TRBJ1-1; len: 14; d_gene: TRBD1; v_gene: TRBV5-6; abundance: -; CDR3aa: CASSFGTANTEAFF; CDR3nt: TGTGCCAGCAGCTTCGGGACAGCGAACACTGAAGCTTTCTTT
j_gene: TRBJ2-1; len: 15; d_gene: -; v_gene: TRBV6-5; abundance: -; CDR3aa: CASSRGDGSYNEQFF; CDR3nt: TGTGCCAGCAGCCGCGGGGACGGTTCCTACAATGAGCAGTTCTTC
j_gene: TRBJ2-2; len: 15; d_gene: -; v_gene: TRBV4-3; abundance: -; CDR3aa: CASSQERGNTGELFF; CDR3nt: TGCGCCAGCAGCCAAGAAAGGGGGAACACCGGGGAGCTGTTTTTT
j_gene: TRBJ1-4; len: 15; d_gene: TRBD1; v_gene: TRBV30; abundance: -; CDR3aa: CAWSFGTAEEEKLFF; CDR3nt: TGTGCCTGGAGTTTTGGGACAGCCGAGGAGGAAAAACTGTTTTTT
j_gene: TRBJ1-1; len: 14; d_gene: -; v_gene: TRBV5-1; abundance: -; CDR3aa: CASSLSLGSTEAFF; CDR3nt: TGCGCCAGCAGCTTGAGTCTAGGGAGCACTGAAGCTTTCTTT
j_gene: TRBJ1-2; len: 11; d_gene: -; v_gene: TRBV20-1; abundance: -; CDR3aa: CSAPMGRGYTF; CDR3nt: TGCAGTGCCCCGATGGGTCGTGGCTACACCTTC
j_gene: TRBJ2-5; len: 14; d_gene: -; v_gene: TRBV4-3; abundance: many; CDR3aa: CASSHRGAGETQYF; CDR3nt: TGCGCCAGCAGCCATCGCGGGGCCGGAGAGACCCAGTACTTC